The rows below give T cell receptor beta chains drawn from one sample of a study of shared clonotypes between healthy human individuals. Profiling relied on immunoSEQ multiplex PCR, and the TCRdb table lists in-frame clones only, not all of them. The table records roughly 570,000 clones, roughly 98% of them present only once. Sequencing input: naive CD8+ T cells sorted from blood. Receptors originate from a young man in good health. Both conserved end residues are part of each CDR3. Fields, in order: CDR3 protein, CDR3 DNA, clone size, D gene, V gene, J gene. The D gene is left open where the match is weak. Some rows mark clone size as missing; the rest say once, few, many or name a class of expanded clone.

CDR3: CASSLELNNEQFF
DNA: TGTGCCAGCAGCTTAGAACTTAACAATGAGCAGTTCTTC
size: -
D: -
V: TRBV7-8
J: TRBJ2-1

CDR3: CASSSSVGDTQYF
DNA: TGCGCCAGCAGCTCTTCAGTCGGAGATACGCAGTATTTT
size: -
D: -
V: TRBV4-1
J: TRBJ2-3

CDR3: CASGAVSSHETQYF
DNA: TGTGCCAGCGGCGCGGTTTCATCCCACGAGACCCAGTACTTC
size: -
D: -
V: TRBV2
J: TRBJ2-5

CDR3: CAMAREASYEQYF
DNA: TGTGCCATGGCGCGGGAGGCCTCCTACGAGCAGTACTTC
size: once
D: TRBD2
V: TRBV5-8
J: TRBJ2-7

CDR3: CASSLWSGPSYNEQFF
DNA: TGTGCCAGCAGCTTGTGGAGCGGGCCCTCCTACAATGAGCAGTTCTTC
size: -
D: -
V: TRBV5-4
J: TRBJ2-1

CDR3: CASSLGGKDTQYF
DNA: TGTGCCAGCAGCCTTGGAGGGAAAGATACGCAGTATTTT
size: -
D: -
V: TRBV7-9
J: TRBJ2-3

CDR3: CASSSPGETDTQYF
DNA: TGCGCCAGCAGTTCTCCGGGGGAGACAGATACGCAGTATTTT
size: -
D: -
V: TRBV10-1
J: TRBJ2-3

CDR3: CASSLSLTGELFF
DNA: TGTGCCAGCAGCTTAAGTCTCACCGGGGAGCTGTTTTTT
size: -
D: -
V: TRBV7-9
J: TRBJ2-2

CDR3: CSVDSGGQYNEQFF
DNA: TGCAGCGTTGATTCGGGGGGGCAATACAATGAGCAGTTCTTC
size: -
D: TRBD2
V: TRBV29-1
J: TRBJ2-1

CDR3: CASSLFLLAQAGADTQYF
DNA: TGTGCCAGCAGCTTATTCCTTCTGGCCCAAGCGGGAGCAGATACGCAGTATTTT
size: once
D: TRBD2
V: TRBV7-9
J: TRBJ2-3

CDR3: CATTDEGGPMVDTQYF
DNA: TGTGCCACTACCGATGAAGGGGGGCCGATGGTAGATACGCAGTATTTT
size: -
D: -
V: TRBV15
J: TRBJ2-3

CDR3: CASSSRVHNEQFF
DNA: TGTGCCAGCAGCTCCCGGGTTCACAATGAGCAGTTCTTC
size: -
D: -
V: TRBV27
J: TRBJ2-1

CDR3: CASSERAGGMNEQFF
DNA: TGTGCCAGCAGTGAAAGGGCAGGGGGTATGAATGAGCAGTTCTTC
size: -
D: TRBD1
V: TRBV6-1
J: TRBJ2-1